The clone carrying this TCR beta chain was recorded many times. TCRdb re-derived calls from the 5' RACE reads in MiXCR, one entry per CDR3 protein. This sample yields 43,000 or so distinct CDR3 sequences, of which 4% are seen a single time; approximately 3% belongs to the top ten. The data were obtained in a study of early T cells in non-severe SARS-CoV-2 infection. The CDR3 runs 17 residues. Trimming removed 2 bases from V and 7 bases from J, with 23 bases in between. The germline V gene encodes CDR1 WSHSY and CDR2 SAAADI. The source material was whole blood. This TCR derives from an adult who was a healthcare worker with PCR-confirmed SARS-CoV-2 infection or an uninfected control (not recorded which). V usage is TRBV10-2 and J usage is TRBJ1-1, with D perhaps TRBD1 (6 bases). CDR3 residues: CASSEGGFFSGFGEAFF. CDR3 in DNA: TGCGCCAGCAGTGAGGGGGGCTTTTTTTCAGGTTTTGGTGAAGCTTTCTTT.